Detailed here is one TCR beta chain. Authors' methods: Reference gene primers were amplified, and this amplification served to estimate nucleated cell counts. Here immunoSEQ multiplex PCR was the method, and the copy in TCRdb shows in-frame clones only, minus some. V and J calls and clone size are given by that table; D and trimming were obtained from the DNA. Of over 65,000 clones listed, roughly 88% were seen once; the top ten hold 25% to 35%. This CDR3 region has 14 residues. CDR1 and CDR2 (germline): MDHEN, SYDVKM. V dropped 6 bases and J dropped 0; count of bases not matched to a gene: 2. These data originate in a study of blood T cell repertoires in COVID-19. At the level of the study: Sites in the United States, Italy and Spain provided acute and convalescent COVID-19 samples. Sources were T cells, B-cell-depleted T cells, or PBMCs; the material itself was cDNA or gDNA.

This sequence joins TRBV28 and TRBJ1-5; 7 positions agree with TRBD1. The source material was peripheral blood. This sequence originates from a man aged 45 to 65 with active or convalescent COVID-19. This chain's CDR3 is CASRGQNSNQPQHF. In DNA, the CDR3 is TGTGCCAGCAGGGGACAGAATAGCAATCAGCCCCAGCATTTT.